This passage covers 10 T cell receptor beta chains from one sample sequenced in a study of T cell repertoires in cytomegalovirus infection. TCRdb re-derived calls from the reads in MiXCR, one entry per CDR3 protein. Found here are 300,000 to 450,000 distinct CDR3 sequences, over 15% of them singletons; the top ten hold 8.7%. Sequenced input: PBMCs. These receptors were taken from a human donor in good health (CMV status not recorded). Some clones in this sample may be carry-over from other donors' samples.

This clonotype was recorded many times. V gene TRBV10-3 combines with J gene TRBJ2-3; TRBD2 matches 11 bases. V shed 8 bases, J shed 3 bases, and the junction held 7 bases outside the gene matches. The CDR3 consists of 15 residues. Germline V gene sequence: CDR1 ENHRY, CDR2 SYGVKD. CDR3: CAIAASGGKTDTQYF. The CDR3 DNA follows: TGTGCCATCGCCGCTAGCGGGGGGAAAACAGATACGCAGTATTTT.

This clonotype occurred many times. V and J are TRBV10-3 and TRBJ2-1; maybe TRBD2 (7 bases). Trimming removed 4 bases at V and 0 bases at J, with 19 bases between. The V gene's germline CDR1 is ENHRY and CDR2 SYGVKD. The CDR3 is 18 amino acids. The CDR3 nucleotides are TGTGCCATCAGTGGAGTCAGGGGAGGGTCAAGCTCCTACAATGAGCAGTTCTTC. Encoded protein: CAISGVRGGSSSYNEQFF.

The chain carries TRBV19 and TRBJ2-1; D unclear. The CDR3 length is 16 residues. V lost 1 base and J 1 base, leaving 11 bases between the germline ends. CDR1 and CDR2 from the germline V gene are LNHDA and SQIVND (reference sequence). DNA for the CDR3: TGTGCCAGTAGTATAGGGATAACTTATTCCTACAATGAGCAGTTCTTC. This codes for CASSIGITYSYNEQFF.

This clonotype was seen repeatedly, ten times or more. V gene TRBV7-6 combines with J gene TRBJ1-4, with 9 positions matching TRBD1. Germline V gene lookup returns CDR1 SGHVS and CDR2 FNYEAQ. The CDR3 extends over 20 amino acids. V dropped 5 bases and J dropped 1; count of bases not matched to a gene: 17. This chain's CDR3 is CASSPRPRGTGIITNEKLFF. The CDR3 nucleotides are TGTGCCAGCAGCCCCCGGCCCAGGGGGACAGGGATCATAACTAATGAAAAACTGTTTTTT.

Only a few counts were recorded for this clonotype. This rearrangement joins TRBV14 to TRBJ1-2; D remains unclear. Germline values: CDR1 SGHDN, CDR2 FVKESK. The CDR3 is 14 amino acids. The germline V and J ends were trimmed by 0 bases and 7 bases, with 12 bases remaining between them. DNA for the CDR3: TGTGCCAGCAGCCAAGATGAACGATGGGGTGGCTACACCTTC. This translates into CASSQDERWGGYTF.

V is TRBV5-4 and J is TRBJ1-4, with 9 bases matching TRBD1. CDR3 length: 15 residues. V gave up 2 bases and J gave up 4 bases; unmatched junction bases: 3. Germline assignment: CDR1 SGHNT and CDR2 YYREEE (reference sequence). This CDR3 reads CASSLQGANNEKLFF. CDR3 coding DNA: TGTGCCAGCAGCTTACAGGGGGCAAATAATGAAAAACTGTTTTTT.

The chain carries TRBV19 and TRBJ2-5, with D uncertain. V was shortened by 9 bases and J by 2 bases, with 19 bases between the two germline ends. CDR3 length equals 15 residues. Germline assignment: CDR1 LNHDA and CDR2 SQIVND (reference sequence). The CDR3 coding sequence is TGTGCCAGCAGCCTCGGCATACGGCGACAAGAGACCCAGTACTTC. It codes for CASSLGIRRQETQYF.

This clonotype has at least ten counts. V is TRBV12-3 or TRBV12-4 and J is TRBJ2-1, with 7 bases lining up with TRBD2. This CDR3 comprises 12 residues. The junction had 0 bases not matched to a gene; V was cut back by 4 bases and J by 6 bases. The CDR3 DNA sequence: TGTGCCAGCAGTTCTAGCGGCAATGAGCAGTTCTTC. Its translation is CASSSSGNEQFF.

This clonotype was seen many times. V is TRBV7-8 and J is TRBJ2-3, with TRBD2 matching over 11 bases. This CDR3 has 16 amino acids. The V and J ends lost 4 bases and 9 bases, in that order; junction bases with no gene match: 12. The germline V gene has CDR1 SGHVS and CDR2 FQNEAQ. Here the CDR3 DNA reads TGTGCCAGCAGCTCAACTAGCGGGAGTGCGTCGGGCACGCAGTATTTT. Translating gives CASSSTSGSASGTQYF.

A few counts support this clonotype. The chain carries TRBV6-6 and TRBJ1-5; maybe TRBD1 (5 bases). CDR3 length: 14 residues. Germline CDR1 reads MNHNY; CDR2 reads SVGAGI (reference sequence). V was shortened by 2 bases and J by 6 bases, with 11 bases between the two germline ends. CDR3 in DNA: TGTGCCAGCAGTTACGCGGGCGGGGGTCAGCCCCAGCATTTT. It specifies CASSYAGGGQPQHF.